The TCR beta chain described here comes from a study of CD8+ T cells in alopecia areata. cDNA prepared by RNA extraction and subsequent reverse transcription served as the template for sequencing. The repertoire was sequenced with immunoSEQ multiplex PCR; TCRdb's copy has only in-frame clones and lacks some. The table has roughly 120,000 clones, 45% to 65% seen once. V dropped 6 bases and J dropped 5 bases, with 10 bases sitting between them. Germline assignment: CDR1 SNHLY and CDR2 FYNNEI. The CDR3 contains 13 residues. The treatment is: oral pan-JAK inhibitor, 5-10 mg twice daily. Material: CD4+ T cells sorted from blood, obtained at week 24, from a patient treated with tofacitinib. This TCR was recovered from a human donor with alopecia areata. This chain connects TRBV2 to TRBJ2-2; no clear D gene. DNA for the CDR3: TGTGCCAGCAGCGGGCTTCTGACCGGGGAGCTGTTTTTT. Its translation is CASSGLLTGELFF.